This TCR beta chain was documented in a study of CD8 T cells in Susac syndrome. Sequencing of TCR beta was performed on blood CD8+ T cells and on blood CD4+ T cells. Bulk CD8+ and CD4+ cells came from magnetic negative isolation; CD8+ TEMRA by FACS. Reverse transcription of about 0.45 to 1 ug RNA was performed with random hexamers. Across 54 Vbeta and 13 Jbeta, TCR beta CDR3 was amplified with immunoSEQ multiplex PCR. MiXCR, applied by TCRdb to the immunoSEQ multiplex PCR reads, yields one record per CDR3 protein. The data show 250,000 to 300,000 distinct CDR3 sequences, 85% seen once. V was pared by 3 bases and J by 4 bases, with 2 bases of the junction left unmatched. The CDR3 spans 13 residues. Germline CDR1 is MNHEY and CDR2 is SMNVEV (reference sequence).

The sequence derives from a human donor with multiple sclerosis. The V gene is TRBV27, the J gene TRBJ2-7, with 8 bases lining up with TRBD1. The sample taken for sequencing was CD8+ T cells from PBMCs. CDR3 region: CASSFYRGYEQYF. In DNA form, the CDR3 reads TGTGCCAGCAGTTTCTACAGGGGGTACGAGCAGTACTTC.